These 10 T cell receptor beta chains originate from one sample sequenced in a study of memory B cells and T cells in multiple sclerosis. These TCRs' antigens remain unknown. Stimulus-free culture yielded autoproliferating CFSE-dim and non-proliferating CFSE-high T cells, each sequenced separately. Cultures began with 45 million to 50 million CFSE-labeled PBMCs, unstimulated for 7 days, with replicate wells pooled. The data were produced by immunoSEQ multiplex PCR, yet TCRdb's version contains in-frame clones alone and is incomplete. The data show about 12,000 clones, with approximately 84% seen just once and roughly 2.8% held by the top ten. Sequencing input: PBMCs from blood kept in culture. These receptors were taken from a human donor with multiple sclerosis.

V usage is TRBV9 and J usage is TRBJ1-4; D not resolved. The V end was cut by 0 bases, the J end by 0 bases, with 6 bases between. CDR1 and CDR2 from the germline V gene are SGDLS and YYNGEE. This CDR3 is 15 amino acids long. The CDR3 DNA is TGTGCCAGCAGCGTAGAGGGAGCAACTAATGAAAAACTGTTTTTT. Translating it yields CASSVEGATNEKLFF. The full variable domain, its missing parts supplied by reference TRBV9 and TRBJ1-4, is DSGVTQTPKHLITATGQRVTLRCSPRSGDLSVYWYQQSLDQGLQFLIQYYNGEERAKGNILERFSAQQFPDLHSELNLSSLELGDSALYFCASSVEGATNEKLFFGSGTQLSVL.

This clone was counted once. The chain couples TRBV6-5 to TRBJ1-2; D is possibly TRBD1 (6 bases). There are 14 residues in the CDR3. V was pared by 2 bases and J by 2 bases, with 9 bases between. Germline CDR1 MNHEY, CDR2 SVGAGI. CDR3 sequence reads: CASSYIGGNYGYTF. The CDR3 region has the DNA TGTGCCAGCAGTTACATAGGGGGGAACTATGGCTACACCTTC.

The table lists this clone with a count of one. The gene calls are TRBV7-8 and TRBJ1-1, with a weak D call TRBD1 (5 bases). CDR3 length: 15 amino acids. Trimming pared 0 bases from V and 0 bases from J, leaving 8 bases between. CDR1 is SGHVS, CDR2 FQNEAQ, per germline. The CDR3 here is CASSLAGRVNTEAFF. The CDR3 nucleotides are TGTGCCAGCAGCTTAGCGGGCAGGGTGAACACTGAAGCTTTCTTT.

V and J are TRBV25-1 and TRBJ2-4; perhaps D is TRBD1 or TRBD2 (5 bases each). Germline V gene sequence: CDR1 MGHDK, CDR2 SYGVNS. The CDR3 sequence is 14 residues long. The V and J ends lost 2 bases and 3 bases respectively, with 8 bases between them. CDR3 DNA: TGTGCCAGCAGTGAAGGGGGTAACAAAAACATTCAGTACTTC. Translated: CASSEGGNKNIQYF.

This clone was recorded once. CDR3 bases: TGTGCCAGCAGTCGTGTGTCCTATGGCTACACCTTC. Its translation: CASSRVSYGYTF. The chain uses TRBV2 and TRBJ1-2; D is unresolved. The CDR3 runs 12 residues. Germline assignment: CDR1 SNHLY and CDR2 FYNNEI. Trimming stripped 5 bases from V and 4 bases from J, with 8 bases between.

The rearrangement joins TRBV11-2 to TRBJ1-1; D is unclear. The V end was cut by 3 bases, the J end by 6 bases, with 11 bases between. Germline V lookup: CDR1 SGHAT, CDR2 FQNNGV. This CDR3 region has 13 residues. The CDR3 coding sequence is TGTGCCAGCAGCTTGGGCGGGGTTGCTGAAGCTTTCTTT. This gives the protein CASSLGGVAEAFF.

The chain's CDR3 is CASSLAQSRNYGYTF. The CDR3 bases are TGTGCCAGCAGCTTAGCGCAGAGTCGCAACTATGGCTACACCTTC. The V gene is TRBV7-8, the J gene TRBJ1-2; D ambiguous. The CDR3 extends over 15 amino acids. CDR1 and CDR2 (germline): SGHVS, FQNEAQ. Trimming took off 0 bases at V and 2 bases at J, with 10 bases between the two ends.

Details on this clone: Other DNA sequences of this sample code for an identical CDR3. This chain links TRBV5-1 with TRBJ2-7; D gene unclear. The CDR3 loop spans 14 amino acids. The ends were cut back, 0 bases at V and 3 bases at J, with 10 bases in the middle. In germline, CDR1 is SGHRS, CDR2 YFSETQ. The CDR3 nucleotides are TGCGCCAGCAGCTTGGAGGTTAGCAGCTACGAGCAGTACTTC. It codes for CASSLEVSSYEQYF.

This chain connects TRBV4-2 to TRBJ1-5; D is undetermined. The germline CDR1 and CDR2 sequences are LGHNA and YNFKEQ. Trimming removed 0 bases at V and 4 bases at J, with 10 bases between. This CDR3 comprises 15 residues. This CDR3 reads CASSQEGRLNQPQHF. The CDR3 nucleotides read TGTGCCAGCAGCCAAGAAGGGCGGCTTAATCAGCCCCAGCATTTT.

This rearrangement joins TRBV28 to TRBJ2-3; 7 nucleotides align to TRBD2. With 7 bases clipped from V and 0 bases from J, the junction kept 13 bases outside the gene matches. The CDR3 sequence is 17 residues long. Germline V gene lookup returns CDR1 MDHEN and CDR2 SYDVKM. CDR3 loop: CASTVSSGSPSTDTQYF. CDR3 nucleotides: TGTGCCAGCACCGTTTCTAGCGGTTCTCCTAGCACAGATACGCAGTATTTT.